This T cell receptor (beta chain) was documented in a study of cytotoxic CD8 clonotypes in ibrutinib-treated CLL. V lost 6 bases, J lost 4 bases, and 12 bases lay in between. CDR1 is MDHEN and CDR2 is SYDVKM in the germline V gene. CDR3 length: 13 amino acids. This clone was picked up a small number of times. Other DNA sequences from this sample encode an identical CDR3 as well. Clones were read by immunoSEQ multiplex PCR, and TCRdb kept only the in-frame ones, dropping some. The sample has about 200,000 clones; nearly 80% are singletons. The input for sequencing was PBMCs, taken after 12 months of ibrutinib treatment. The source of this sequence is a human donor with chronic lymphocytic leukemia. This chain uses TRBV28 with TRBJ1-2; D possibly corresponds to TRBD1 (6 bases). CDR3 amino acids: CASSPGQTYGYTF. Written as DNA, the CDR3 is TGTGCCAGCAGCCCCGGACAGACCTATGGCTACACCTTC.